This is a list of T cell receptor beta chains from one sample in a study of shared clonotypes between healthy human individuals. Assay: immunoSEQ multiplex PCR; the TCRdb copy retains only in-frame clones and omits some. This sample yields some 2.4 million clones, of which under 95% are seen a single time; approximately 0.36% belongs to the top ten. The sequenced sample was naive CD4+ T cells from PBMCs. All receptors derive from a man between 18 and 29 years old in good health. Some clones in this sample may be carry-over from other donors' samples. The CDR3 runs from the conserved cysteine through the conserved F or W. A D gene is named only where the DNA matches it firmly. A row's size may be missing; if present it is once, few, many or a size class.

d_call	clone_size	cdr3_length	v_call	j_call	cdr3_aa	cdr3_nt
.	.	15	TRBV5-1	TRBJ2-1	CASSFSGLAANEQFF	TGCGCCAGCAGCTTCTCCGGGTTAGCGGCCAATGAGCAGTTCTTC
TRBD1	once	14	TRBV5-1	TRBJ2-7	CASSYWTGSREQYF	TGCGCCAGCAGCTATTGGACAGGGTCGAGAGAGCAGTACTTC
.	.	14	TRBV5-4	TRBJ1-2	CASSSGTYPAGYTF	TGTGCCAGCAGCTCCGGGACTTACCCCGCCGGCTACACCTTC
.	once	14	TRBV7-9	TRBJ2-5	CASRPTTVQETQYF	TGTGCCAGCAGACCGACGACCGTCCAAGAGACCCAGTACTTC
TRBD2	.	13	TRBV4-1	TRBJ2-7	CASSLAGFYEQYF	TGCGCCAGCAGTCTAGCGGGATTCTACGAGCAGTACTTC
TRBD1	.	15	TRBV4-3	TRBJ1-4	CASSHGRTGEEKLFF	TGCGCCAGCAGCCATGGGAGGACAGGCGAAGAAAAACTGTTTTTT
TRBD2	.	14	TRBV5-6	TRBJ2-7	CASSSGTSGYEQYF	TGTGCCAGCAGCTCCGGGACTAGCGGCTACGAGCAGTACTTC
.	.	14	TRBV5-4	TRBJ1-4	CASSVEVGFEKLFF	TGTGCCAGCAGCGTGGAGGTGGGGTTTGAAAAACTGTTTTTT
.	.	13	TRBV7-8	TRBJ1-1	CASSLSQNTEAFF	TGTGCCAGCAGCTTATCCCAGAACACTGAAGCTTTCTTT
TRBD2	.	14	TRBV30	TRBJ2-7	CAWSLTSGLYEQYF	TGTGCCTGGAGCCTGACTAGCGGGCTCTACGAGCAGTACTTC
TRBD2	.	16	TRBV6-6	TRBJ2-7	CASSYGTSGRAYEQYF	TGTGCCAGCAGTTACGGGACTAGCGGGAGGGCCTACGAGCAGTACTTC
TRBD1	.	13	TRBV18	TRBJ1-1	CASSPTGETEAFF	TGTGCCAGCTCACCAACAGGGGAGACTGAAGCTTTCTTT
.	.	13	TRBV4-2	TRBJ1-1	CASSQGSLTEAFF	TGTGCCAGCAGCCAGGGGTCATTAACTGAAGCTTTCTTT
.	.	15	TRBV28	TRBJ2-1	CASSLSGGPHNEQFF	TGTGCCAGCAGTTTATCGGGGGGCCCCCACAATGAGCAGTTCTTC
TRBD1	once	14	TRBV18	TRBJ1-2	CASSPRDSNYGYTF	TGTGCCAGCTCACCCCGGGACAGTAACTATGGCTACACCTTC
.	.	15	TRBV15	TRBJ2-3	CATSRDGASTDTQYF	TGTGCCACCAGCAGAGATGGCGCTAGCACAGATACGCAGTATTTT
.	.	19	TRBV5-1	TRBJ2-6	CASSSETGSQPSGANVLTF	TGCGCCAGCAGCTCGGAAACAGGATCCCAACCCTCTGGGGCCAACGTCCTGACTTTC
.	.	15	TRBV9	TRBJ2-5	CASSVLASPGETQYF	TGTGCCAGCAGCGTGCTGGCTAGCCCCGGGGAGACCCAGTACTTC
.	.	17	TRBV7-8	TRBJ2-1	CASSLPLGALSYNEQFF	TGTGCCAGCTCCCTTCCTCTCGGAGCACTCTCCTACAATGAGCAGTTCTTC
TRBD2	.	15	TRBV6-5	TRBJ2-7	CASSYSGTRRGEQYF	TGTGCCAGCAGTTACTCCGGGACTAGGCGGGGCGAGCAGTACTTC
.	.	15	TRBV7-6	TRBJ1-2	CASSLAQGVESGYTF	TGTGCCAGCAGCTTAGCACAGGGAGTTGAAAGTGGCTACACCTTC
.	.	8	TRBV20-1	TRBJ1-1	CSARRAFF	TGCAGTGCTAGACGAGCTTTCTTT
.	.	15	TRBV28	TRBJ2-5	CASSPPVLTKETQYF	TGTGCCAGCAGCCCTCCGGTCCTGACGAAAGAGACCCAGTACTTC
.	.	14	TRBV28	TRBJ2-3	CASSSGTPEDTQYF	TGTGCCAGCAGTTCCGGGACCCCGGAAGATACGCAGTATTTT
TRBD2	.	13	TRBV5-1	TRBJ2-5	CASNRGSAETQYF	TGCGCCAGCAACCGCGGGAGCGCGGAGACCCAGTACTTC
.	.	16	TRBV25-1	TRBJ2-1	CASSGYGTASYNEQFF	TGTGCCAGCAGTGGGTACGGGACGGCCTCCTACAATGAGCAGTTCTTC
.	.	13	TRBV11-3	TRBJ1-4	CASSFGANEKLFF	TGTGCCAGCAGCTTTGGTGCTAATGAAAAACTGTTTTTT
TRBD1	once	14	TRBV6-6	TRBJ2-7	CASKDRGYTSEQYF	TGTGCCAGCAAGGACAGGGGCTATACAAGCGAGCAGTACTTC
TRBD2	.	18	TRBV14	TRBJ2-7	CASSQEVGLAGLRGEQYF	TGTGCCAGCAGCCAAGAAGTAGGGCTAGCGGGACTGAGAGGCGAGCAGTACTTC
TRBD2	.	15	TRBV28	TRBJ2-2	CATRESGGYTGELFF	TGTGCCACCAGAGAGTCGGGAGGGTACACCGGGGAGCTGTTTTTT
TRBD2	.	16	TRBV30	TRBJ2-3	CACAPGLAGRGDTQYF	TGTGCCTGTGCCCCAGGACTAGCGGGAAGGGGAGATACGCAGTATTTT
.	.	13	TRBV5-5	TRBJ1-1	CASSLVTNTEAFF	TGTGCCAGCAGCTTGGTAACGAACACTGAAGCTTTCTTT
TRBD2	.	14	TRBV5-1	TRBJ2-2	CASTGTSGGGELFF	TGCGCCAGCACCGGGACTAGCGGGGGCGGGGAGCTGTTTTTT
TRBD1	.	15	TRBV7-3	TRBJ2-3	CASSLRGIVADTQYF	TGTGCCAGCAGCCTCAGGGGGATCGTAGCCGATACGCAGTATTTT
.	.	11	TRBV6-4	TRBJ1-1	CASRGGAEAFF	TGTGCCAGCAGAGGAGGGGCTGAAGCTTTCTTT
.	.	14	TRBV7-8	TRBJ2-1	CASSSAEGSNEQFF	TGTGCCAGCAGCTCCGCCGAGGGGAGCAATGAGCAGTTCTTC